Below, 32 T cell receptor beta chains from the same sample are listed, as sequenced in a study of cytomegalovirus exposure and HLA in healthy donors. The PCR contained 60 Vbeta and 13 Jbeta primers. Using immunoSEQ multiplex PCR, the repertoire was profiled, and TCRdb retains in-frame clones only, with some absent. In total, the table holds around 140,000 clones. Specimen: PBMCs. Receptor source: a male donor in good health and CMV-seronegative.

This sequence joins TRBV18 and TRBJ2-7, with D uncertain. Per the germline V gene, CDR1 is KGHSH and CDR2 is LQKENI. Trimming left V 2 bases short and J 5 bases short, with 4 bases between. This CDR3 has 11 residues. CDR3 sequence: CASSPEDEQYF. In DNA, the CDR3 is TGTGCCAGCTCACCAGAGGACGAGCAGTACTTC.

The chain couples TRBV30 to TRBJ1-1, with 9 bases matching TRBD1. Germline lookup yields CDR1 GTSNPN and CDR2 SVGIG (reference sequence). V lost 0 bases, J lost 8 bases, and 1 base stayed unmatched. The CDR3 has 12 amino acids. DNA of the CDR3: TGTGCCTGGAGTGTTGGGACAGGGGAAGCTTTCTTT. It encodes CAWSVGTGEAFF.

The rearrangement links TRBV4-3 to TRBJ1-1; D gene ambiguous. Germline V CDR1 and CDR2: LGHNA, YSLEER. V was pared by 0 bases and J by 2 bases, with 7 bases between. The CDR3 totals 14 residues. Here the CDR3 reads CASSQELVNTEAFF. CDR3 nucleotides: TGCGCCAGCAGCCAAGAACTGGTTAACACTGAAGCTTTCTTT.

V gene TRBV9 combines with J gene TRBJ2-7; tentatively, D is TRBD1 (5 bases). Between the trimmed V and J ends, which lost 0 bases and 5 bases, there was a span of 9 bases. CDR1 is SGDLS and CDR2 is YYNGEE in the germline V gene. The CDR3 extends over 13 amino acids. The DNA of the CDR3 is TGTGCCAGCAGCGTAGCTTCAGGGAACGAGCAGTACTTC. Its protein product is CASSVASGNEQYF. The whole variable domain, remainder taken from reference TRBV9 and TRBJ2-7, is DSGVTQTPKHLITATGQRVTLRCSPRSGDLSVYWYQQSLDQGLQFLIQYYNGEERAKGNILERFSAQQFPDLHSELNLSSLELGDSALYFCASSVASGNEQYFGPGTRLTVT.

CDR3 nucleotides: TGTGCCAGCAGGACAGGGACTGTCAGGTACACCTTC. It encodes CASRTGTVRYTF. The rearrangement links TRBV6-5 to TRBJ1-2, with TRBD1 matching over 7 bases. The CDR3 covers 12 residues. Germline V CDR1 and CDR2: MNHEY, SVGAGI. The V gene end was trimmed by 6 bases and the J gene end by 11 bases; junction bases not matched to a gene: 9.

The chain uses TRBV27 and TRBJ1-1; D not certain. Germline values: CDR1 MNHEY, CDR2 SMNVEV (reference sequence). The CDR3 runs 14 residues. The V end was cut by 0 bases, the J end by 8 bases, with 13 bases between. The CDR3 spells CASSLSPGFREAFF. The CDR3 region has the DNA TGTGCCAGCAGTTTATCCCCGGGATTTAGGGAAGCTTTCTTT.

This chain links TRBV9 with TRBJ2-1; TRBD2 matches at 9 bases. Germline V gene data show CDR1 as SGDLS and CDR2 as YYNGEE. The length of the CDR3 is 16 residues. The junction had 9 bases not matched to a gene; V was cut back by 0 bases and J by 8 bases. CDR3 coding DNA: TGTGCCAGCAGCGTAGTTCTGGCGGGAGGGCCCCATGAGCAGTTCTTC. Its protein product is CASSVVLAGGPHEQFF.

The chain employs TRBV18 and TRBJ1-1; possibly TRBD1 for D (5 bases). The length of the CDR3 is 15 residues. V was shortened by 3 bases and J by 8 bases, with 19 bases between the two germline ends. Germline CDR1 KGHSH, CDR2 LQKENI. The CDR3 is CASSPPTGGDLEAFF. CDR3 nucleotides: TGTGCCAGCTCACCTCCCACGGGGGGGGACCTAGAAGCTTTCTTT.

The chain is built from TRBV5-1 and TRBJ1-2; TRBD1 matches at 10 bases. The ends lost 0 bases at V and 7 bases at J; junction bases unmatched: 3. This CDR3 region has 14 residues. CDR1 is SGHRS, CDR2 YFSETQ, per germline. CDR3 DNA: TGCGCCAGCAGCTTGGAGGACAGGGGGGGTGGCTACACCTTC. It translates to CASSLEDRGGGYTF.

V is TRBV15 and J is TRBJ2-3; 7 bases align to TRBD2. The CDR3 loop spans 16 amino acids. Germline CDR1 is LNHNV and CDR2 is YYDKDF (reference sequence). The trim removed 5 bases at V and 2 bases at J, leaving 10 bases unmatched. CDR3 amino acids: CATSGGGSSLTDTQYF. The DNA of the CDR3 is TGTGCCACCAGCGGGGGGGGTTCCTCACTCACAGATACGCAGTATTTT.

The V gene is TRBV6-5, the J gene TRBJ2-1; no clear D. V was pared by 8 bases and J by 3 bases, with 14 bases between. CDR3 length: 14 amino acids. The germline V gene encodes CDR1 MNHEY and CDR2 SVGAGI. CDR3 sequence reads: CASFRLAGYNEQFF. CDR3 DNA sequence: TGTGCCAGCTTCCGCTTAGCCGGCTACAATGAGCAGTTCTTC.

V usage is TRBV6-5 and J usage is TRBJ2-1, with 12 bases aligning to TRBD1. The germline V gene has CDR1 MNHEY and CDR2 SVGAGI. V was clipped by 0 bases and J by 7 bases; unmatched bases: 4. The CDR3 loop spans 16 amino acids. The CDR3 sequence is CASSYSGTGGANEQFF. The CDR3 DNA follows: TGTGCCAGCAGTTACTCCGGGACAGGGGGCGCGAATGAGCAGTTCTTC.

CDR3 in DNA: TGTGCCAGCGACGAGACCTGGGGCGTTGAAGCTTTCTTT. It encodes CASDETWGVEAFF. The chain employs TRBV6-1 and TRBJ1-1; perhaps TRBD1 as D (5 bases). V was pared by 8 bases and J by 7 bases, with 17 bases between. The CDR3 sequence is 13 residues long. Germline lookup yields CDR1 MNHNS and CDR2 SASEGT.

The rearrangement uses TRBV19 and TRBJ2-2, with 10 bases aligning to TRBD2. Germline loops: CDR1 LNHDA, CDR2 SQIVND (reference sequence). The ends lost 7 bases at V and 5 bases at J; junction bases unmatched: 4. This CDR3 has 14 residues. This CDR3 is CASMASGGTGELFF. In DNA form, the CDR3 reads TGTGCCAGTATGGCTAGCGGGGGAACCGGGGAGCTGTTTTTT.

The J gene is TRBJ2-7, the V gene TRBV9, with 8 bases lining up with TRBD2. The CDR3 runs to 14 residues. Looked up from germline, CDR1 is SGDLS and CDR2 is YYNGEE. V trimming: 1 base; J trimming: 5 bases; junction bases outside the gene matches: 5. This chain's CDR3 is CASSVTSGSHEQYF. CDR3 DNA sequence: TGTGCCAGCAGCGTAACCAGCGGGAGCCACGAGCAGTACTTC.

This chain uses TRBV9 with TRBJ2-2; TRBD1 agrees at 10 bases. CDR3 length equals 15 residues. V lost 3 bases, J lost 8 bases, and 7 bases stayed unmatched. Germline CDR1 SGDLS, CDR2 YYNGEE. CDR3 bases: TGTGCCAGCAGCGAGCAGACAGGGGGCGAAGGGGAGCTGTTTTTT. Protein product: CASSEQTGGEGELFF.

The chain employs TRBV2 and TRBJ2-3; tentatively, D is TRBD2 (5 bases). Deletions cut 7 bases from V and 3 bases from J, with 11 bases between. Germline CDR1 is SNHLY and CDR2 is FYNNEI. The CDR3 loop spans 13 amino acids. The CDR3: CASKNWETDTQYF. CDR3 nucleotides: TGTGCCAGCAAGAATTGGGAGACAGATACGCAGTATTTT.

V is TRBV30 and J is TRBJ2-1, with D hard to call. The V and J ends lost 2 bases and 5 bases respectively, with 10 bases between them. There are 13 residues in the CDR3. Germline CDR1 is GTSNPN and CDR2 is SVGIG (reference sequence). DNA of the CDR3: TGTGCCTGGAGTTCCGAGCTCGACAATGAGCAGTTCTTC. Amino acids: CAWSSELDNEQFF.

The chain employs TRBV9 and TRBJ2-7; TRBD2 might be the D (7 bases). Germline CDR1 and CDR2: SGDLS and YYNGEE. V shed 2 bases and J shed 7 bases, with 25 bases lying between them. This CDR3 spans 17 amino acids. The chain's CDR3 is CASSVISGNGGAGEQYF. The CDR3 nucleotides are TGTGCCAGCAGCGTCATATCCGGCAATGGGGGGGCGGGAGAGCAGTACTTC.

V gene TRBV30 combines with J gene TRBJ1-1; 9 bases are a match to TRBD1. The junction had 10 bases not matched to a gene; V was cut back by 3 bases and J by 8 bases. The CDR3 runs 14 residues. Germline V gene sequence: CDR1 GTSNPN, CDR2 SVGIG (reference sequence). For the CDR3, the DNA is TGTGCCTGGAGACTCCAGACAGGGGGTTCGGAAGCTTTCTTT. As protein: CAWRLQTGGSEAFF.

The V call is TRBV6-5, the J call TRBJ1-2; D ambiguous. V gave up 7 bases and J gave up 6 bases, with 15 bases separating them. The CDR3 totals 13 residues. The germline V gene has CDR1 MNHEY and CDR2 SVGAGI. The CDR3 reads CASTYGKKDGYTF. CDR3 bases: TGTGCCAGCACCTACGGGAAAAAAGATGGCTACACCTTC.

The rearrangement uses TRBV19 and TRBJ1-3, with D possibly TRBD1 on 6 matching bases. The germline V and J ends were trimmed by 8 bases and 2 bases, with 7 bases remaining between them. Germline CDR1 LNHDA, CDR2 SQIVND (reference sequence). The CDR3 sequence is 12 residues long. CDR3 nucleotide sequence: TGTGCCAGTCAGGGGCCTGGAAACACCATATATTTT. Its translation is CASQGPGNTIYF.

The CDR3 region has the DNA TGTGCCAGCAGCTCTACAGGTTTCATGAACACTGAAGCTTTCTTT. Its protein product is CASSSTGFMNTEAFF. The chain couples TRBV13 to TRBJ1-1; possible D gene TRBD1, 5 bases. V shed 4 bases and J shed 0 bases, with 12 bases lying between them. There are 15 residues in the CDR3. The germline CDR1 and CDR2 sequences are PRHDT and FYEKMQ (reference sequence).

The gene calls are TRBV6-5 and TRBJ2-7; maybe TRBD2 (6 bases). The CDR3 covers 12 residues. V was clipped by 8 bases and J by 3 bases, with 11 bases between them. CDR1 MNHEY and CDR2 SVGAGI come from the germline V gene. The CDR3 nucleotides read TGTGCCAGCGCGGGACGGAACTACGAGCAGTACTTC. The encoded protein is CASAGRNYEQYF.

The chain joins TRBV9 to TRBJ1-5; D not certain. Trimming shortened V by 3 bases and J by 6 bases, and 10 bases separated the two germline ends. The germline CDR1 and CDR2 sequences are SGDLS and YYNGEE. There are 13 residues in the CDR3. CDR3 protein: CASSATAGQPQHF. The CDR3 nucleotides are TGTGCCAGCAGCGCCACCGCGGGTCAGCCCCAGCATTTT.

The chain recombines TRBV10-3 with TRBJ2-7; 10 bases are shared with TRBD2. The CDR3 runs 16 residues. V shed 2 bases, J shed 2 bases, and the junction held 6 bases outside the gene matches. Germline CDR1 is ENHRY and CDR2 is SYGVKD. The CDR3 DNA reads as TGTGCCATCAGTGAGGAAACCCTAGCGGGGGCCTACGAGCAGTACTTC. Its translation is CAISEETLAGAYEQYF.

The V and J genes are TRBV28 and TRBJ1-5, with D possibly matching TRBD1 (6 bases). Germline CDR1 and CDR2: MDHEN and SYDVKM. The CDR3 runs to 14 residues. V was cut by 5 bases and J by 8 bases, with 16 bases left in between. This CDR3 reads CASSLTGRGEPQHF. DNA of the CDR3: TGTGCCAGCAGTCTCACAGGGCGGGGGGAGCCCCAGCATTTT.

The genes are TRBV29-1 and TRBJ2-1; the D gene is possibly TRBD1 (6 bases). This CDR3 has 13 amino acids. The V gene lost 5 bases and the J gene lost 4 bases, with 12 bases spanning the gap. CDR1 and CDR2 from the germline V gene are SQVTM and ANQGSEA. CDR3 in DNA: TGCAGCGTTCTAGGACAGACTTACAATGAGCAGTTCTTC. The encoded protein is CSVLGQTYNEQFF.

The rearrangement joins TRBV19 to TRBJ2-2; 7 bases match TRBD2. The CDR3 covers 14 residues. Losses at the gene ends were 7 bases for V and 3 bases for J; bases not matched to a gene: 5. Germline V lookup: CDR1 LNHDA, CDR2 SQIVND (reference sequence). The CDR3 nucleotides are TGTGCCAGTACCAGGGCGGGGGACACCGGGGAGCTGTTTTTT. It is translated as CASTRAGDTGELFF.

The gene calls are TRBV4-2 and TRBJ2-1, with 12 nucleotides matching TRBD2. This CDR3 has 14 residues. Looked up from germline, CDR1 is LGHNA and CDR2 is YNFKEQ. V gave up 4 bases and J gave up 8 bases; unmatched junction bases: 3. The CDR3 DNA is TGTGCCAGCAGCCCGACTAGCGGGGGCCATGAGCAGTTCTTC. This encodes CASSPTSGGHEQFF.

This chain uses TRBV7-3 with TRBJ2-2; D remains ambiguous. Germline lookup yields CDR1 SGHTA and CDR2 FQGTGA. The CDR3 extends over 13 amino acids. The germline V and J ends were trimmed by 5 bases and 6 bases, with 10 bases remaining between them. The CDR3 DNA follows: TGTGCCAGCAGCCGTTTAGCTTCCGGGGAGCTGTTTTTT. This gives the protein CASSRLASGELFF.

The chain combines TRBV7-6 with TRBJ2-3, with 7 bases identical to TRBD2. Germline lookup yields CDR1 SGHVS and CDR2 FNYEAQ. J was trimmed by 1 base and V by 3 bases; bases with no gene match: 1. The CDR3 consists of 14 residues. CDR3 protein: CASSLAGGTDTQYF. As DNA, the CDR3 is TGTGCCAGCAGCTTGGCGGGAGGCACAGATACGCAGTATTTT. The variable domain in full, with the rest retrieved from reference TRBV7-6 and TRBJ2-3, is GAGVSQSPRYKVTKRGQDVALRCDPISGHVSLYWYRQALGQGPEFLTYFNYEAQQDKSGLPNDRFSAERPEGSISTLTIQRTEQRDSAMYRCASSLAGGTDTQYFGPGTRLTVL.